This TCR beta chain was captured in a study of CD8 T cells in Susac syndrome. Looked up from germline, CDR1 is SNHLY and CDR2 is FYNNEI. V lost 8 bases to trimming and J lost 1 base, with 8 bases between them. The CDR3 has 12 residues. It was with random hexamers that roughly 0.5 to 1 ug RNA was reverse transcribed. Each CDR3 protein is one row after TCRdb ran MiXCR on the immunoSEQ multiplex PCR reads. Seen here are 150,000 to 200,000 distinct CDR3 sequences, nearly 95% observed once, and the top ten hold approximately 0.097%. The sequence was obtained from a human donor with multiple sclerosis. The chain recombines TRBV2 with TRBJ2-5; D gene uncertain. Sequenced input: CD4+ T cells from PBMCs. The CDR3, as DNA: TGTGCCAGCTTAGACCCCCAAGAGACCCAGTACTTC. Translating gives CASLDPQETQYF.